Presented here are 21 T cell receptor beta chains from one specimen sequenced in a study of blood T cell repertoires in COVID-19. Profiling relied on immunoSEQ multiplex PCR, and the TCRdb table lists in-frame clones only, not all of them. The table includes around 130,000 clones, roughly 91% detected once. The sequenced material came from peripheral blood. All receptors derive from a man over 45 with active or convalescent COVID-19.

The rearrangement uses TRBV4-3 and TRBJ2-2, with D possibly matching TRBD1 (5 bases). In germline, CDR1 is LGHNA, CDR2 YSLEER. The V and J ends lost 3 bases and 5 bases respectively, with 10 bases between them. The CDR3 extends over 14 amino acids. CDR3 sequence reads: CASSHEQATGELFF. CDR3 DNA sequence: TGCGCCAGCAGCCATGAACAGGCGACCGGGGAGCTGTTTTTT.

This rearrangement joins TRBV3-1 (or the pseudogene TRBV3-2) to TRBJ1-2; a possible D gene is TRBD1 (5 bases). Germline CDR1 reads LGHDT; CDR2 reads YNNKEL (reference sequence). CDR3 size: 14 residues. With 2 bases removed from V and 0 bases from J, the gap between germline ends came to 7 bases. DNA for the CDR3: TGTGCCAGCAGCCAAACGACAGCTAACTATGGCTACACCTTC. Its translation: CASSQTTANYGYTF.

The chain is built from TRBV15 and TRBJ2-7, with D hard to call. The germline V gene has CDR1 LNHNV and CDR2 YYDKDF (reference sequence). Trimming took off 0 bases at V and 2 bases at J, with 5 bases between the two ends. The CDR3 totals 13 residues. CDR3 region: CATSRDPAYEQYF. CDR3 nucleotide sequence: TGTGCCACCAGCAGAGATCCCGCCTACGAGCAGTACTTC. The variable domain in full, with the rest retrieved from reference TRBV15 and TRBJ2-7, is DAMVIQNPRYQVTQFGKPVTLSCSQTLNHNVMYWYQQKSSQAPKLLFHYYDKDFNNEADTPDNFQSRRPNTSFCFLDIRSPGLGDTAMYLCATSRDPAYEQYFGPGTRLTVT.

This chain links TRBV5-1 with TRBJ2-1, with a weak D call TRBD2 (7 bases). The CDR3 consists of 16 residues. V was trimmed by 3 bases and J by 3 bases, leaving 16 bases between them. From germline, CDR1 is SGHRS and CDR2 YFSETQ. CDR3: CASSWSAGADYNEQFF. The CDR3 bases are TGCGCCAGCAGCTGGAGCGCGGGGGCCGACTACAATGAGCAGTTCTTC.

The rearrangement uses TRBV5-6 and TRBJ1-1; the D is unclear. The CDR3 runs to 13 residues. Trimming stripped 5 bases from V and 3 bases from J, with 11 bases between. The germline CDR1 and CDR2 sequences are SGHDT and YYEEEE. CDR3 nucleotide sequence: TGTGCCAGCAGGGAGGAGGCAGACACTGAAGCTTTCTTT. Amino acid sequence: CASREEADTEAFF. The entire variable domain, with the rest obtained from reference TRBV5-6 and TRBJ1-1, is as follows: DAGVTQSPTHLIKTRGQQVTLRCSPKSGHDTVSWYQQALGQGPQFIFQYYEEEERQRGNFPDRFSGHQFPNYSSELNVNALLLGDSALYLCASREEADTEAFFGQGTRLTVV.

The CDR3 coding sequence is TGTGCCATCAGTCAACAGGGGGACGATGAGCAGTTCTTC. Residues: CAISQQGDDEQFF. The chain uses TRBV10-3 and TRBJ2-1; 8 nucleotides align to TRBD1. The junction had 5 bases not matched to a gene; V was cut back by 5 bases and J by 8 bases. Per the germline V gene, CDR1 is ENHRY and CDR2 is SYGVKD. There are 13 residues in the CDR3.

The CDR3, as DNA: TGTGCCAGCACGAACCGAGGAAGTTACAATGAGCAGTTCTTC. It translates to CASTNRGSYNEQFF. The chain joins TRBV25-1 to TRBJ2-1; no reliable D call. There are 14 residues in the CDR3. In germline, CDR1 is MGHDK, CDR2 SYGVNS. Trimming left V 7 bases short and J 4 bases short, with 14 bases between.

Comments on this clone: The sample has other DNA sequences that encode this CDR3 too. CDR3 residues: CASSLAGGRETQYF. DNA for the CDR3: TGTGCCAGCAGCTTAGCGGGCGGGCGAGAGACCCAGTACTTC. The chain recombines TRBV7-8 with TRBJ2-5; a possible D gene is TRBD2 (5 bases). The CDR3 has 14 residues. Trimming removed 0 bases from V and 4 bases from J, with 9 bases in between. Germline values: CDR1 SGHVS, CDR2 FQNEAQ.

The chain is built from TRBV7-8 and TRBJ1-5, with D perhaps matching TRBD1 (5 bases). Germline V gene sequence: CDR1 SGHVS, CDR2 FQNEAQ. The length of the CDR3 is 16 residues. Between the trimmed V and J ends, which lost 5 bases and 0 bases, there was a span of 14 bases. The CDR3 reads CASSVSQDISNQPQHF. The CDR3 DNA sequence: TGTGCCAGCAGCGTAAGTCAGGACATTAGCAATCAGCCCCAGCATTTT.

The chain combines TRBV30 with TRBJ1-3; the match to TRBD1 covers 7 bases. Germline values: CDR1 GTSNPN, CDR2 SVGIG (reference sequence). The CDR3 totals 14 residues. V was clipped by 3 bases and J by 4 bases; unmatched bases: 6. CDR3 nucleotides: TGTGCCTGGAGGAAGACAGGGTCGGGAAACACCATATATTTT. It is translated as CAWRKTGSGNTIYF.

CDR3 residues: CASRSSSGNTIYF. The CDR3 DNA is TGTGCCAGCAGGTCGAGCTCTGGAAACACCATATATTTT. V gene TRBV27 combines with J gene TRBJ1-3; D is undetermined. Trimming took off 6 bases at V and 0 bases at J, with 6 bases between the two ends. CDR1 MNHEY and CDR2 SMNVEV come from the germline V gene (reference sequence). The length of the CDR3 is 13 residues.

The V and J genes are TRBV27 and TRBJ2-4; a weak D match, TRBD1 (6 bases). This CDR3 region has 15 residues. V was shortened by 2 bases and J by 2 bases, with 10 bases between the two germline ends. Germline-derived CDR1 and CDR2 are MNHEY and SMNVEV (reference sequence). CDR3 residues: CASSLMQGTKNIQYF. DNA of the CDR3: TGTGCCAGCAGTTTAATGCAGGGGACCAAAAACATTCAGTACTTC.

The chain is built from TRBV27 and TRBJ1-1; D is perhaps TRBD1 (6 bases). V lost 6 bases to trimming and J lost 1 base, with 15 bases between them. The CDR3 covers 15 residues. The germline CDR1 and CDR2 sequences are MNHEY and SMNVEV (reference sequence). Written as DNA, the CDR3 is TGTGCCAGCAGGGCAGCGACAGGATGGAACACTGAAGCTTTCTTT. Its protein is CASRAATGWNTEAFF.

The chain uses TRBV4-1 and TRBJ2-1, with D perhaps matching TRBD2 (6 bases). The CDR3 is 17 residues long. Germline CDR1 and CDR2: MGHRA and YSYEKL. V was clipped by 3 bases and J by 5 bases, with 20 bases between them. DNA for the CDR3: TGCGCCAGCAGCCAGGCCTCGGCGGGAAGGCCGAACAATGAGCAGTTCTTC. It is translated as CASSQASAGRPNNEQFF.

The chain combines TRBV30 with TRBJ1-3; no firm D call. Germline lookup yields CDR1 GTSNPN and CDR2 SVGIG (reference sequence). V was pared by 0 bases and J by 7 bases, with 10 bases between. The CDR3 contains 13 residues. CDR3 residues: CAWSVRRANTIYF. The CDR3 DNA follows: TGTGCCTGGAGTGTACGGAGGGCGAACACCATATATTTT.

The chain combines TRBV28 with TRBJ1-1, with D perhaps TRBD1 (6 bases). The CDR3 length is 16 residues. V was shortened by 3 bases and J by 4 bases, with 18 bases between the two germline ends. CDR1 and CDR2 from the germline V gene are MDHEN and SYDVKM. CDR3 nucleotides: TGTGCCAGCAGTTTTGGGGATAACAGGGTTGGCACTGAAGCTTTCTTT. This codes for CASSFGDNRVGTEAFF.

V gene TRBV6-5 combines with J gene TRBJ2-7; maybe TRBD2 (6 bases). This CDR3 comprises 13 residues. Trimming cost V 7 bases and J 0 bases, with 10 bases left between them. Germline loops: CDR1 MNHEY, CDR2 SVGAGI. DNA for the CDR3: TGTGCCAGCAACCCGACTAGCTCCTACGAGCAGTACTTC. It translates to CASNPTSSYEQYF.

This CDR3 reads CASSPSRDRGDEQYF. CDR3 in DNA: TGTGCCAGCAGTCCGTCCCGGGACAGGGGGGACGAGCAGTACTTC. The chain uses TRBV6-2 or TRBV6-3 and TRBJ2-7, with 11 bases matching TRBD1. The CDR3 consists of 15 residues. Looked up from germline, CDR1 is MNHEY and CDR2 is SVGEGT. The ends lost 5 bases at V and 5 bases at J; junction bases unmatched: 8.

This clone has only one observation. The J gene is TRBJ1-4, the V gene TRBV3-1 (or the pseudogene TRBV3-2); D may be TRBD1 (6 bases). Deletions cut 1 base from V and 13 bases from J, with 22 bases between. Germline V gives CDR1 LGHDT, CDR2 YNNKEL (reference sequence). The CDR3 is 16 amino acids. The CDR3 nucleotides read TGTGCCAGCAGCCAAGCTGGTGGGAGGGGGAGTGATGTACTGTTTTTT. Translated: CASSQAGGRGSDVLFF.

The V call is TRBV19, the J call TRBJ2-1; no firm D call. V lost 3 bases, J lost 5 bases, and 5 bases lay in between. The CDR3 runs to 12 residues. Germline CDR1 is LNHDA and CDR2 is SQIVND (reference sequence). The CDR3 here is CASSIKHNEQFF. The CDR3 DNA reads TGTGCCAGTAGTATCAAGCACAATGAGCAGTTCTTC.

This sequence joins TRBV10-3 and TRBJ2-7; D is perhaps TRBD1 (6 bases). Germline assignment: CDR1 ENHRY and CDR2 SYGVKD. V lost 4 bases to trimming and J lost 1 base, with 8 bases between them. The CDR3 consists of 13 residues. CDR3 nucleotide sequence: TGTGCCATCAGTGGGGGGCGGTCCTACGAGCAGTACTTC. The encoded protein is CAISGGRSYEQYF.